This T cell receptor beta chain was identified in a study of T cells expressing NK-cell markers. The wider study: One of eight sequenced donors was HCMV-seronegative; the other seven were seropositive.

TCRdb reprocessed the 5' RACE reads and reports one entry per CDR3 protein, with no DNA. The table lists 150,000 to 200,000 distinct CDR3 sequences. With regard to this clonotype: The antigen is not known.

The study's findings and limits: Several donors likewise had their CD3+CD56-NKG2C+ fraction led by these clonotypes. Dominant NKG2C+ clonotypes accounted for roughly 1.0-8% of CD8+ T cells in a handful of donors.

This TCR was sampled from a woman aged 18-69 years in good health. The sequencing sample was made of blood T cells: a sorted CD56 or NKG2C T cell subset, CD4+ or CD8+ T cells, or bulk PBMC T cells (not recorded which).

CDR3 sequence reads: CASSPGTGEKGTEAFF. The genes are TRBV18 and TRBJ1-1; without DNA, the TCRdb call of TRBD1 cannot be checked. The length of the CDR3 is 16 residues. CDR1 and CDR2 from the germline V gene are KGHSH and LQKENI.